This TCR beta chain was sequenced for a study of blood T cell repertoires in COVID-19. Some clones are missing from TCRdb's copy, which holds only in-frame ones; the method was immunoSEQ multiplex PCR. Counted here are 80,000 to 95,000 clones, approximately 81% occurring once; the ten biggest clones make up roughly two fifths. The receptor comes from a man older than 75 with acute or convalescent COVID-19. Sequenced material: peripheral blood.

This chain's CDR3 is CSVTPGTGKETQYF. CDR3 bases: TGCAGCGTGACGCCCGGGACAGGGAAAGAGACCCAGTACTTC. The chain employs TRBV29-1 and TRBJ2-5; 9 bases line up with TRBD1. This CDR3 region has 14 residues. The junction had 8 bases not matched to a gene; V was cut back by 6 bases and J by 3 bases. The germline CDR1 and CDR2 sequences are SQVTM and ANQGSEA.